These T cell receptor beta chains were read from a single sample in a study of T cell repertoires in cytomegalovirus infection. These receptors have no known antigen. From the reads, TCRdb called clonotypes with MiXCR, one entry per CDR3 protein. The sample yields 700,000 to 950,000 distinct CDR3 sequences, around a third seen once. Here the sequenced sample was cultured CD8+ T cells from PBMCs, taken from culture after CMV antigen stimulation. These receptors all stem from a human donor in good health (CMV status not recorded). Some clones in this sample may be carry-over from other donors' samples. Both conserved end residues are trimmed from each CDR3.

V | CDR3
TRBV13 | ASMAGRTEAF
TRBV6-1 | ASSEPQGAGNTIY
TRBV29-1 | SVSIDRDYEQY
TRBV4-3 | ASSRSMQTLGQDYGYT
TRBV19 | ASSNGHNTDTQY
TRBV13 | ASSPRGGSSYNEQF
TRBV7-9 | ASRQTSTSTDTQY
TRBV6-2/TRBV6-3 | ASRELDRENQPQH
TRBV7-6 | ASSYLAGGELF
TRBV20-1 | SAREPAGGHYNEQF
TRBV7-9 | ASSDLDRGGSAF
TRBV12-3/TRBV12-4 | ASSFGPVGELF
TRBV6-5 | VSTRRTLYQETQY
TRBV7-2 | ASSTRQTSRGPYEQY
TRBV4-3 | ASSQDLQGYNEKLF
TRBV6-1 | ASSERLVDEKLF
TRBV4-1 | ASSSGRRSGNTIY
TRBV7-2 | ASSPGTAYTGELF
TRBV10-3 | AISESPQGANTGELF
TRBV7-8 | ASSSEVSYNSPLH
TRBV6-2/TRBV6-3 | ASRWHRGAPDYGYT
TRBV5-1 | ASSLSGRHRSEAF
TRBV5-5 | ASSSDTTNTGELF
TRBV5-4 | ASSPGLAGVSTDTQY
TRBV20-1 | SARDGGQGAPDTQY
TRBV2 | ASLDSDSGNTIY
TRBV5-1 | ASSTRDRGPVYGYT
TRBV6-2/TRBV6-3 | ASNLFSTGNYGYT
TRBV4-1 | ASSQGARQLAEAF
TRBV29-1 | SVRRPEAF
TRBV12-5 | ASGSPGGDNEQF
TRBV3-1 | ASSPYSTGAYEQY
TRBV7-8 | ASSLRPDRDQPQH
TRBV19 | ASTPTGTGSGYT
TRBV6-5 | ASSYEVHQPQH
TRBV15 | ATSIARQGVNSPLH
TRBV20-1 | SRDREEDNEQF
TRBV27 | ASSYGTSGGAGEQF
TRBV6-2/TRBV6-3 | ASSYGAGDQPQH
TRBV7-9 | ASSLPQGRSALH
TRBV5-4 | ASSPGLVFDTQY
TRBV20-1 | SAATAGEIGEAF
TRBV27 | ASSLGRQGALGTNEKLF
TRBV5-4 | ASSQDWGGNNEQF
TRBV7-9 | ASSPIRQPRNGYT
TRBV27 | ASSFKGRVGEKLF
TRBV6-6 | ASSYFPGRAVNEKLF
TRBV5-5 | ASSPEQGETQY
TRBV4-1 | ASSQASGGATDTQY
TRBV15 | ATSPSGGADEQF
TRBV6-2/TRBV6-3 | ASSRTPFGNEQF
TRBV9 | ASSVGLAGFNTGELF
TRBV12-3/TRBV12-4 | ASSPGWGSGNTIY
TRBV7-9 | ASSGGQGDSNQPQH
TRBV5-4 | ASSFGVPDYGNTEAF